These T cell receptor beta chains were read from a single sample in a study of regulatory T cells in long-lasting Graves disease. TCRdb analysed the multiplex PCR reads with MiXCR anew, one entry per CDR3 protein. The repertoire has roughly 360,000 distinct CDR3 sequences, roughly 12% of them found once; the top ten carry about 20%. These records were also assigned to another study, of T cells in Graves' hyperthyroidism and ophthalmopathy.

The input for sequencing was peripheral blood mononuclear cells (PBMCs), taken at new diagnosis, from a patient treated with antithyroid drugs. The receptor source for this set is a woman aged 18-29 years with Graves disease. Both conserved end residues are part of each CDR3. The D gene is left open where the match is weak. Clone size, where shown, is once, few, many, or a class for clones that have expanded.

CDR3 protein: CAISESISGPLNTEAFF
CDR3 DNA: TGTGCCATCAGTGAGTCAATATCGGGCCCGCTGAACACTGAAGCTTTCTTT
D gene: .
J gene: TRBJ1-1
V gene: TRBV10-3
clone size: .

CDR3 protein: CASSTKRGRSEKLFF
CDR3 DNA: TGTGCCAGCAGTACCAAGCGGGGCCGGTCTGAAAAACTGTTTTTT
D gene: .
J gene: TRBJ1-4
V gene: TRBV6-1
clone size: many

CDR3 protein: CATRPGWSTDTQYF
CDR3 DNA: TGTGCCACCCGTCCGGGATGGAGCACAGATACGCAGTATTTT
D gene: .
J gene: TRBJ2-3
V gene: TRBV27
clone size: many

CDR3 protein: CASTYGGAGDTQYF
CDR3 DNA: TGTGCCAGCACCTACGGGGGGGCGGGGGATACGCAGTATTTT
D gene: TRBD2
J gene: TRBJ2-3
V gene: TRBV12-3/TRBV12-4
clone size: once

CDR3 protein: CASSLGRNEKLFF
CDR3 DNA: TGTGCCAGCAGCTTGGGGAGAAATGAAAAACTGTTTTTT
D gene: .
J gene: TRBJ1-4
V gene: TRBV7-3
clone size: few

CDR3 protein: CATSAGGSSIQYF
CDR3 DNA: TGTGCCACCAGCGCCGGAGGGTCATCCATTCAGTACTTC
D gene: .
J gene: TRBJ2-4
V gene: TRBV24-1
clone size: few

CDR3 protein: CASSITISLSQRNEQFF
CDR3 DNA: TGTGCCAGTAGTATAACAATCTCGTTAAGTCAGAGAAATGAGCAGTTCTTC
D gene: .
J gene: TRBJ2-1
V gene: TRBV19
clone size: few

CDR3 protein: CAISESTDLLNEQYF
CDR3 DNA: TGTGCCATCAGTGAGTCTACAGATCTTCTAAACGAGCAGTACTTC
D gene: .
J gene: TRBJ2-7
V gene: TRBV10-3
clone size: many

CDR3 protein: CAISESRQSNEKLFF
CDR3 DNA: TGTGCCATCAGTGAGTCAAGGCAGAGTAATGAAAAACTGTTTTTT
D gene: .
J gene: TRBJ1-4
V gene: TRBV10-3
clone size: few

CDR3 protein: CASREENTGELFF
CDR3 DNA: TGTGCCAGTCGTGAAGAGAACACCGGGGAGCTGTTTTTT
D gene: .
J gene: TRBJ2-2
V gene: TRBV28
clone size: many

CDR3 protein: CASSIANGDRPDYGYTF
CDR3 DNA: TGTGCCAGTAGTATAGCAAACGGGGACAGGCCCGACTATGGCTACACCTTC
D gene: TRBD1
J gene: TRBJ1-2
V gene: TRBV19
clone size: many

CDR3 protein: CASSIFPQETQYF
CDR3 DNA: TGTGCCAGTAGTATTTTCCCACAAGAGACCCAGTACTTC
D gene: .
J gene: TRBJ2-5
V gene: TRBV19
clone size: many

CDR3 protein: CASSFIAGGGETQYF
CDR3 DNA: TGTGCCAGCAGTTTCATAGCGGGAGGAGGAGAGACCCAGTACTTC
D gene: TRBD2
J gene: TRBJ2-5
V gene: TRBV28
clone size: many

CDR3 protein: CASSRDRGRDEQYF
CDR3 DNA: TGTGCCAGCAGCCGGGACAGGGGGAGGGATGAGCAGTACTTC
D gene: TRBD1
J gene: TRBJ2-7
V gene: TRBV27
clone size: .

CDR3 protein: CASSPLGVEKLFF
CDR3 DNA: TGTGCCAGCAGCCCCCTCGGGGTGGAAAAACTGTTTTTT
D gene: .
J gene: TRBJ1-4
V gene: TRBV7-8
clone size: many

CDR3 protein: CASSSFLGGNQPQHF
CDR3 DNA: TGTGCCAGCAGCTCGTTTTTAGGGGGCAATCAGCCCCAGCATTTT
D gene: .
J gene: TRBJ1-5
V gene: TRBV7-9
clone size: many

CDR3 protein: CASTGGIMNTEAFF
CDR3 DNA: TGTGCCAGCACAGGGGGAATCATGAACACTGAAGCTTTCTTT
D gene: TRBD1
J gene: TRBJ1-1
V gene: TRBV19
clone size: many

CDR3 protein: CASSQRTGYEKLFF
CDR3 DNA: TGTGCCAGCAGCCAGCGGACAGGGTATGAAAAACTGTTTTTT
D gene: TRBD1
J gene: TRBJ1-4
V gene: TRBV11-2
clone size: many

CDR3 protein: CASSFRLNQPQHF
CDR3 DNA: TGTGCCAGCAGCTTTAGACTCAATCAGCCCCAGCATTTT
D gene: .
J gene: TRBJ1-5
V gene: TRBV5-5
clone size: .

CDR3 protein: CSARADGTGLSYGYTF
CDR3 DNA: TGCAGTGCTAGAGCCGACGGGACAGGCCTAAGCTATGGCTACACCTTC
D gene: TRBD1
J gene: TRBJ1-2
V gene: TRBV20-1
clone size: .

CDR3 protein: CASSQTAGFKYEQYF
CDR3 DNA: TGCGCCAGCAGCCAGACGGCAGGGTTCAAATACGAGCAGTACTTC
D gene: .
J gene: TRBJ2-7
V gene: TRBV4-3
clone size: .

CDR3 protein: CASSPRGGTGEEETQYF
CDR3 DNA: TGTGCCAGCAGCCCCCGAGGGGGGACAGGGGAGGAGGAGACCCAGTACTTC
D gene: TRBD1
J gene: TRBJ2-5
V gene: TRBV7-2
clone size: few

CDR3 protein: CASRTQGYNEQFF
CDR3 DNA: TGTGCCAGCAGGACCCAGGGGTACAATGAGCAGTTCTTC
D gene: .
J gene: TRBJ2-1
V gene: TRBV6-2/TRBV6-3
clone size: .

CDR3 protein: CSASRSGREGDIQYF
CDR3 DNA: TGCAGTGCTAGTCGCAGCGGGAGGGAGGGGGACATTCAGTACTTC
D gene: TRBD2
J gene: TRBJ2-4
V gene: TRBV20-1
clone size: few

CDR3 protein: CAWSAGRGPYSNQPQHF
CDR3 DNA: TGTGCCTGGAGTGCGGGCAGGGGGCCTTATAGCAATCAGCCCCAGCATTTT
D gene: TRBD1
J gene: TRBJ1-5
V gene: TRBV30
clone size: few

CDR3 protein: CSASGTNTGELFF
CDR3 DNA: TGCAGTGCTAGCGGGACGAACACCGGGGAGCTGTTTTTT
D gene: .
J gene: TRBJ2-2
V gene: TRBV20-1
clone size: many

CDR3 protein: CASSPLPRGLLTDTQYF
CDR3 DNA: TGTGCCAGCAGCCCCCTTCCCAGGGGACTCCTCACAGATACGCAGTATTTT
D gene: .
J gene: TRBJ2-3
V gene: TRBV5-6
clone size: many

CDR3 protein: CASSDLASWTGGNEQFF
CDR3 DNA: TGTGCCAGCAGTGACCTGGCCTCCTGGACGGGGGGGAATGAGCAGTTCTTC
D gene: TRBD2
J gene: TRBJ2-1
V gene: TRBV2
clone size: many

CDR3 protein: CASSQGSAGGTIHSYNEQFF
CDR3 DNA: TGTGCCAGCAGCCAAGGATCAGCGGGAGGTACCATACACTCCTACAATGAGCAGTTCTTC
D gene: TRBD2
J gene: TRBJ2-1
V gene: TRBV14
clone size: .

CDR3 protein: CASSLIGSGGGYTF
CDR3 DNA: TGTGCCAGCAGTTTAATTGGGTCCGGGGGAGGCTACACCTTC
D gene: .
J gene: TRBJ1-2
V gene: TRBV12-3/TRBV12-4
clone size: many

CDR3 protein: CASSLFGSGANVLTF
CDR3 DNA: TGTGCCAGCAGTTTATTCGGCTCTGGGGCCAACGTCCTGACTTTC
D gene: .
J gene: TRBJ2-6
V gene: TRBV27
clone size: many

CDR3 protein: CAWTLAVSYEQYF
CDR3 DNA: TGTGCCTGGACTTTAGCGGTCTCCTACGAGCAGTACTTC
D gene: .
J gene: TRBJ2-7
V gene: TRBV30
clone size: .

CDR3 protein: CSVEWDRETQYF
CDR3 DNA: TGCAGCGTTGAGTGGGACAGAGAGACCCAGTACTTC
D gene: TRBD1
J gene: TRBJ2-5
V gene: TRBV29-1
clone size: many

CDR3 protein: CASSPLYSSSGNTIYF
CDR3 DNA: TGTGCCAGCAGCCCCCTTTACAGCTCCTCTGGAAACACCATATATTTT
D gene: .
J gene: TRBJ1-3
V gene: TRBV3-1
clone size: .

CDR3 protein: CASNIRTANTEAFF
CDR3 DNA: TGTGCCAGCAATATCCGGACAGCGAACACTGAAGCTTTCTTT
D gene: .
J gene: TRBJ1-1
V gene: TRBV12-3/TRBV12-4
clone size: many

CDR3 protein: CASRREGYEQYF
CDR3 DNA: TGCGCCAGCAGGAGGGAGGGCTACGAGCAGTACTTC
D gene: TRBD2
J gene: TRBJ2-7
V gene: TRBV5-1
clone size: once

CDR3 protein: CSVDEEGPHLYGYTF
CDR3 DNA: TGCAGCGTTGACGAGGAGGGGCCCCACCTCTATGGCTACACCTTC
D gene: .
J gene: TRBJ1-2
V gene: TRBV29-1
clone size: many

CDR3 protein: CASSLGRVSPLHF
CDR3 DNA: TGTGCCAGCAGTTTGGGGCGGGTTTCACCCCTCCACTTT
D gene: .
J gene: TRBJ1-6
V gene: TRBV28
clone size: many

CDR3 protein: CATSPGGEGSGFGYTF
CDR3 DNA: TGTGCCACCAGCCCGGGGGGGGAAGGATCTGGATTTGGCTACACCTTC
D gene: .
J gene: TRBJ1-2
V gene: TRBV15
clone size: few

CDR3 protein: CASSHDSNYGYTF
CDR3 DNA: TGTGCCAGCAGCCACGACAGTAACTATGGCTACACCTTC
D gene: .
J gene: TRBJ1-2
V gene: TRBV12-3/TRBV12-4
clone size: many

CDR3 protein: CATSDHGQGAHTDTQYF
CDR3 DNA: TGTGCCACCAGTGACCATGGACAGGGGGCACACACAGATACGCAGTATTTT
D gene: TRBD1
J gene: TRBJ2-3
V gene: TRBV24-1
clone size: many

CDR3 protein: CASSPPSGGPYNEQFF
CDR3 DNA: TGTGCCAGCAGCCCACCGAGCGGGGGCCCCTACAATGAGCAGTTCTTC
D gene: TRBD2
J gene: TRBJ2-1
V gene: TRBV7-6
clone size: many

CDR3 protein: CASSLEAGGTEAFF
CDR3 DNA: TGTGCCAGCAGCTTAGAGGCGGGGGGCACTGAAGCTTTCTTT
D gene: .
J gene: TRBJ1-1
V gene: TRBV11-2
clone size: many

CDR3 protein: CAISDYEPGNQPQHF
CDR3 DNA: TGTGCCATCAGTGACTACGAACCCGGAAATCAGCCCCAGCATTTT
D gene: .
J gene: TRBJ1-5
V gene: TRBV10-3
clone size: few

CDR3 protein: CSARDVHSGTNTGELFF
CDR3 DNA: TGCAGTGCTAGAGATGTCCACTCCGGGACTAACACCGGGGAGCTGTTTTTT
D gene: .
J gene: TRBJ2-2
V gene: TRBV20-1
clone size: many

CDR3 protein: CASSVQYSGNTIYF
CDR3 DNA: TGTGCCAGCAGCGTACAGTACTCTGGAAACACCATATATTTT
D gene: .
J gene: TRBJ1-3
V gene: TRBV9
clone size: .